This TCR beta chain appears in the sequencing data of a study of blood T cell repertoires in COVID-19. Study overall: Both acute and convalescent COVID-19 samples were obtained from the United States, Italy and Spain. Sources were T cells, B-cell-depleted T cells, or PBMCs; the material itself was cDNA or gDNA.

Original handling: For nucleated cells, counts were estimated from reference gene primer amplification. TCRdb keeps only in-frame clones here, not all; method: immunoSEQ multiplex PCR. The D gene and trimming were derived from the DNA, and the V and J assignments and clone size from that table. This sample has around 160,000 clones, with 80% found just once. Deletions cut 3 bases from V and 6 bases from J, with 12 bases between. Germline-derived CDR1 and CDR2 are KGHSH and LQKENI. The CDR3 is 13 amino acids. The sequenced sample was peripheral blood. The chain recombines TRBV18 with TRBJ2-7, with D unclear. The receptor comes from a man aged 55 to 70 with active or convalescent COVID-19. CDR3 DNA: TGTGCCAGCTCACCGGTGTCGAGTCGCGAGCAGTACTTC. Protein: CASSPVSSREQYF.